This T cell receptor (beta chain) was profiled in a study of CXCR3-negative and CXCR3-positive naive CD8 T cells. 5' RACE that incorporated UMI labels was used to prepare the TRB cDNA libraries. TCRdb reprocessed the 5' RACE reads and keeps a single row for each CDR3 protein, giving no DNA. The sample has over 100,000 distinct CDR3 sequences. Study findings and constraints: For naive cells, CXCR3-negative and CXCR3-positive subsets had similar TRBV-TRBJ usage; for memory cells, usage differed. Both of the naive subsets showed about the same high diversity, but memory CD8+ cells had much less. CD5 surface expression was similar among naive subsets, and TCR strength was estimated by inference from TRB CDR3 properties.

Cells that were CD45RO-CCR7+CD27+CD95- constituted naive CD8+ T cells. Concerning this clonotype: What it binds is unknown.

This CDR3 has 13 residues. The germline CDR1 and CDR2 sequences are SGHRS and YFSETQ. The specimen sequenced was naive CXCR3- CD8+ T cells from blood. Subset noted: CD45RO-CCR7+CD27+CD95- naive CD8+ T cells lacking CXCR3 (TNR3-). The source of this sequence is a human donor in good health. Some clones in this sample may be carry-over from other donors' samples. The chain uses TRBV5-1 and TRBJ2-7; TCRdb selects TRBD1, and the lack of DNA leaves this call unchecked. The CDR3 region is CASNDDRAYEQYF.